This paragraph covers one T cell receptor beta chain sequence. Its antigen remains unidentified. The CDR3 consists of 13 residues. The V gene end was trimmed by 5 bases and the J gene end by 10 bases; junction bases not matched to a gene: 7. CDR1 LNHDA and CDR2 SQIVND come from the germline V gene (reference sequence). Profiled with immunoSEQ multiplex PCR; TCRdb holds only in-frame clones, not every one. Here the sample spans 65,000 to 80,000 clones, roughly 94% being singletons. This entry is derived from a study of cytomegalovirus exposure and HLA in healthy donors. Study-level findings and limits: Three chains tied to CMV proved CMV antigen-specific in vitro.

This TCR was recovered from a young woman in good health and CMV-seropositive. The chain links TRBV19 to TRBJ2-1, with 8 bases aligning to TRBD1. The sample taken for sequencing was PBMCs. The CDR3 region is CASSYRGEKEQFF. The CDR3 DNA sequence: TGTGCCAGTAGTTACAGGGGGGAGAAAGAGCAGTTCTTC. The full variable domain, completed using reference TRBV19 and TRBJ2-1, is DGGITQSPKYLFRKEGQNVTLSCEQNLNHDAMYWYRQDPGQGLRLIYYSQIVNDFQKGDIAEGYSVSREKKESFPLTVTSAQKNPTAFYLCASSYRGEKEQFFGPGTRLTVL.